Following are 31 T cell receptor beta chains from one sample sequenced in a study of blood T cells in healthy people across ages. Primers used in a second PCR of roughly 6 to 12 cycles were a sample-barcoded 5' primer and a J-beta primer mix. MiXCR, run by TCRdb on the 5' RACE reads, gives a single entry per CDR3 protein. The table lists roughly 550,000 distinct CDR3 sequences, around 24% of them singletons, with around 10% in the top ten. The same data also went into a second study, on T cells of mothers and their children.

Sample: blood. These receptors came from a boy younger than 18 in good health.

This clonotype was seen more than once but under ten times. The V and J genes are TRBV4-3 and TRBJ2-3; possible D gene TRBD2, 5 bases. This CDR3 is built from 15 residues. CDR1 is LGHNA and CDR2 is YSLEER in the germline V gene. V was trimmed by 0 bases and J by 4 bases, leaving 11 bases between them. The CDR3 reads CASSQDLAGADTQYF. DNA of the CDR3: TGCGCCAGCAGCCAAGATCTAGCTGGGGCAGATACGCAGTATTTT.

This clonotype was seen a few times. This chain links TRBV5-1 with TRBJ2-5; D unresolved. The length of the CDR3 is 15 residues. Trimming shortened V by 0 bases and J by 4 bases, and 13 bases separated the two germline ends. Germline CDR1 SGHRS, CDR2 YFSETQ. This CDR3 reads CASSLELYGRETQYF. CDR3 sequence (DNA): TGCGCCAGCAGCTTGGAACTCTATGGCCGAGAGACCCAGTACTTC.

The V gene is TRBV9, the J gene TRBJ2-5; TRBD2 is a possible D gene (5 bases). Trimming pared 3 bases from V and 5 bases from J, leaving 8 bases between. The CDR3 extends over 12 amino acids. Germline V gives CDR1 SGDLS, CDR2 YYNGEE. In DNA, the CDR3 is TGTGCCAGCAGCGGGACTCGGGAGACCCAGTACTTC. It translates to CASSGTRETQYF.

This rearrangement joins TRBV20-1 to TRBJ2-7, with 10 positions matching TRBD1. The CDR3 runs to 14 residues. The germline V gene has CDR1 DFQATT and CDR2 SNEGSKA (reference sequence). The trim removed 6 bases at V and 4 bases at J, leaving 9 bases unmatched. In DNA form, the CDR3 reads TGCAGTGCGCGAAAACCGGGACAGGGGTACGAGCAGTACTTC. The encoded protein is CSARKPGQGYEQYF.

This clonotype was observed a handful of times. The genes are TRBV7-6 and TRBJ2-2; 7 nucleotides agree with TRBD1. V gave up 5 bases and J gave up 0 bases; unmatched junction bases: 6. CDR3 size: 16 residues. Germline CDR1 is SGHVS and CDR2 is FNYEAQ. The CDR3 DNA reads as TGTGCCAGCAGCCCCCTTGGGACAGCGAACACCGGGGAGCTGTTTTTT. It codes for CASSPLGTANTGELFF.

Written as DNA, the CDR3 is TGTGCCATCAGCCCCTCGGTGACTCAAGAGACCCAGTACTTC. Translated, it gives CAISPSVTQETQYF. The chain joins TRBV10-3 to TRBJ2-5; unclear D gene. The CDR3 covers 14 residues. From germline, CDR1 is ENHRY and CDR2 SYGVKD. Trimming removed 6 bases from V and 2 bases from J, with 13 bases in between.

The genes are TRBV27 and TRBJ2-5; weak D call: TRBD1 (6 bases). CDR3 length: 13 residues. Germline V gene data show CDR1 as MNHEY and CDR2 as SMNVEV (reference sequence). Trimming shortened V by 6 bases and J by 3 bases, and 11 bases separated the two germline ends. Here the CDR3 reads CASRQQGEETQYF. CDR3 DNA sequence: TGTGCCAGCAGGCAACAGGGTGAAGAGACCCAGTACTTC.

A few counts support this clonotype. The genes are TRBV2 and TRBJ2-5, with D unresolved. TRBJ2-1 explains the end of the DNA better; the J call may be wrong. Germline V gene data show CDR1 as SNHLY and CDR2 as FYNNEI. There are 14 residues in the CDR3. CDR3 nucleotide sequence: TGTGCCAGCACCCGATTTTGGGCCGACAATGAGCAGTTCTTC. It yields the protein CASTRFWADNEQFF.

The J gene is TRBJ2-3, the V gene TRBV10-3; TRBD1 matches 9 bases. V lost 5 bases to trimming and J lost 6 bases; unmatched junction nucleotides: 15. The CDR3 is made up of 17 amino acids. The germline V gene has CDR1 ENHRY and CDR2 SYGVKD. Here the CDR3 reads CAISLLGGTGPKDTQYF. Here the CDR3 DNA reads TGTGCCATCAGTCTCCTGGGTGGGACAGGGCCCAAGGATACGCAGTATTTT.

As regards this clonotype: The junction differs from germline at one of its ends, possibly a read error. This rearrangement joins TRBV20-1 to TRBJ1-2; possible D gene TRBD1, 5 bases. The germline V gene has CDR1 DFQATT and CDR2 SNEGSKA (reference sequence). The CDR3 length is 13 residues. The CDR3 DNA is TGCGGTGCTAGTACCCCGAATCAGGGCGGCTACACCTTC. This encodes CGASTPNQGGYTF.

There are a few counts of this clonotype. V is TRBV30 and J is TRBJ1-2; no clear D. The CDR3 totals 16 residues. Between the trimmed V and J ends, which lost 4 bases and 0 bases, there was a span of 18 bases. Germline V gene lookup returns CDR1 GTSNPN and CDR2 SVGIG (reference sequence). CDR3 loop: CAWIKSGISPNYGYTF. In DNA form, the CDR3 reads TGTGCCTGGATTAAGTCCGGGATATCTCCTAACTATGGCTACACCTTC.

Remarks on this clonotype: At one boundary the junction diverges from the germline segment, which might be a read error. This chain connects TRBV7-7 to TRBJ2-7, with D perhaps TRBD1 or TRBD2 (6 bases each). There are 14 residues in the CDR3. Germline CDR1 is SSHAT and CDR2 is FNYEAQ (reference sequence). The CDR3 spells CASSPTPFGGKQYF. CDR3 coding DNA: TGTGCTAGCAGCCCCACCCCTTTCGGGGGCAAGCAGTACTTC.

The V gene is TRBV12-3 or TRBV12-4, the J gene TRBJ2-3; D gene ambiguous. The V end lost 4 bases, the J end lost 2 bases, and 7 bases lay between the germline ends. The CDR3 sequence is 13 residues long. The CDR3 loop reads CASSSGLTDTQYF. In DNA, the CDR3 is TGTGCCAGCAGTTCGGGTCTCACAGATACGCAGTATTTT.

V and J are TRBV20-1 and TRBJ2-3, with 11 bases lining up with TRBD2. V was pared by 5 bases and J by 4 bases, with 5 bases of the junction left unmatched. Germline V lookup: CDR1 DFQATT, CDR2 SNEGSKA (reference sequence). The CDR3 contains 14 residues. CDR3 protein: CSADLAGGPDTQYF. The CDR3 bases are TGCAGTGCTGATTTAGCGGGAGGGCCAGATACGCAGTATTTT.

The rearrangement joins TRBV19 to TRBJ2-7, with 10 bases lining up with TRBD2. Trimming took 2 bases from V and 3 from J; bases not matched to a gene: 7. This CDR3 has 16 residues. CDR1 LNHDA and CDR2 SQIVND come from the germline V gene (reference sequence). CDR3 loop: CASSISSGGASYEQYF. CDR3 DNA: TGTGCCAGTAGTATATCGAGCGGGGGGGCCAGCTACGAGCAGTACTTC.

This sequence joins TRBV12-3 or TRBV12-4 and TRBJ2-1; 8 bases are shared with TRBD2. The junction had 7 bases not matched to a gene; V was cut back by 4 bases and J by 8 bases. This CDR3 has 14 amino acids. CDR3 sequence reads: CASSSAGGRDEQFF. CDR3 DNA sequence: TGTGCCAGCAGTTCCGCGGGGGGAAGGGATGAGCAGTTCTTC.

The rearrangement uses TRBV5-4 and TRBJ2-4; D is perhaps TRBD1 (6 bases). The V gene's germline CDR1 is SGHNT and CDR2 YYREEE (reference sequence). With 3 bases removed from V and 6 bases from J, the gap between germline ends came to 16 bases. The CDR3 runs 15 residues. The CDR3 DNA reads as TGTGCCAGCAGCTCAACCACTACGACAGGAAACATTCAGTACTTC. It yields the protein CASSSTTTTGNIQYF.

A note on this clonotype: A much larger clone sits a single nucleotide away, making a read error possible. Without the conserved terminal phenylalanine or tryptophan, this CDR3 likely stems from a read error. The DNA of the CDR3 is TGCGCCAGCAGCGGCATTCAGTACCTC. It codes for CASSGIQYL. The chain is built from TRBV5-1 and TRBJ2-4; D call uncertain. Trimming removed 4 bases from V and 9 bases from J, with 2 bases in between. This CDR3 is 9 amino acids long. Per the germline V gene, CDR1 is SGHRS and CDR2 is YFSETQ.

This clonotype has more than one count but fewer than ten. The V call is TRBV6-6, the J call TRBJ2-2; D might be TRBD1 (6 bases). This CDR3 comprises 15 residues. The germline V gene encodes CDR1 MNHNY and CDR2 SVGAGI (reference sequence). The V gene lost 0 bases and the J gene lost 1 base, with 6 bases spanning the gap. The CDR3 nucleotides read TGTGCCAGCAGTTACTCACAGGGGAACACCGGGGAGCTGTTTTTT. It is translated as CASSYSQGNTGELFF.

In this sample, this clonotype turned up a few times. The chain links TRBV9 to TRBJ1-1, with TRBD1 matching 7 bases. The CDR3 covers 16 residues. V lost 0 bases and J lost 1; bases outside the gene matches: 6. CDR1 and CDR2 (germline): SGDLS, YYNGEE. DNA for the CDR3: TGTGCCAGCAGCGTAGGCCTACAGGGGAGGAACACTGAAGCTTTCTTT. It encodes CASSVGLQGRNTEAFF.

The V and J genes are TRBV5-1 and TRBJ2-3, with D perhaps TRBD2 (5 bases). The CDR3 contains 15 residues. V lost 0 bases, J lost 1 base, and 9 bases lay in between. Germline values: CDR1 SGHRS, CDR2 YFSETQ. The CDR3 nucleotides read TGCGCCAGCAGCTTGGAACGGGATGGCACAGATACGCAGTATTTT. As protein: CASSLERDGTDTQYF.

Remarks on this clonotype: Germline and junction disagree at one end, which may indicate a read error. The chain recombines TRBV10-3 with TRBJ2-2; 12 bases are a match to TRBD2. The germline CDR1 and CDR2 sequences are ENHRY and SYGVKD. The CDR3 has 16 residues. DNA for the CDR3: TGTGCCATCAGGTTTGGACTAGCGGGACCCACCGGGGAGCCGTTTTTT. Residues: CAIRFGLAGPTGEPFF.

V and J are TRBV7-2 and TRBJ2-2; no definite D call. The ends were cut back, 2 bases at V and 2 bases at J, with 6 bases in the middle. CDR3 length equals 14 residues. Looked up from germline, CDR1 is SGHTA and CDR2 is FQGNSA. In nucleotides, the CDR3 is TGTGCCAGCAGCTTAAACTCCAACACCGGGGAGCTGTTTTTT. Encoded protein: CASSLNSNTGELFF.

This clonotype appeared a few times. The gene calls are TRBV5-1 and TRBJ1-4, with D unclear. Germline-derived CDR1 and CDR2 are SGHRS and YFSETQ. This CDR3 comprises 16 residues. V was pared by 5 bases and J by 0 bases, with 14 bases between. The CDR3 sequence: CASSEDTFATNEKLFF. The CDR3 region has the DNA TGCGCCAGCAGTGAGGATACGTTTGCAACTAATGAAAAACTGTTTTTT.

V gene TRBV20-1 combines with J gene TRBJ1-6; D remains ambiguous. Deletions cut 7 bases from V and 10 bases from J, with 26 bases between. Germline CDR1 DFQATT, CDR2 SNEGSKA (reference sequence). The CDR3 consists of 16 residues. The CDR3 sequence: CSVPVGGQNLRSPLHF. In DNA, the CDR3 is TGCAGTGTCCCCGTGGGAGGGCAAAATCTCCGCTCACCCCTCCACTTT.

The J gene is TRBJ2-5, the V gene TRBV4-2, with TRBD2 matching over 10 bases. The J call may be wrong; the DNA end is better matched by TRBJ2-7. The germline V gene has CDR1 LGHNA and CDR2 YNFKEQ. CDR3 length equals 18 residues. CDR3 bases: TGTGCCAGCAGCCAAGAAGACTCGGGACTAGCGTTGACCTACGAGCAGTACTTC. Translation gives CASSQEDSGLALTYEQYF.

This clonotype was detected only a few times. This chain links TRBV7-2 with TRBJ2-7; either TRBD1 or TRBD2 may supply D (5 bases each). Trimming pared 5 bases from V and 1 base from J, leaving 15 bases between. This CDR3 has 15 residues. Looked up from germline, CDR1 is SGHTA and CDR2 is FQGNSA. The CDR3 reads CASSHGTPRSYEQYF. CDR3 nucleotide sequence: TGTGCCAGCAGCCACGGGACCCCGAGGTCCTACGAGCAGTACTTC. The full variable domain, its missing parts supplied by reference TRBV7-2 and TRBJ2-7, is GAGVSQSPSNKVTEKGKDVELRCDPISGHTALYWYRQSLGQGLEFLIYFQGNSAPDKSGLPSDRFSAERTGGSVSTLTIQRTQQEDSAVYLCASSHGTPRSYEQYFGPGTRLTVT.

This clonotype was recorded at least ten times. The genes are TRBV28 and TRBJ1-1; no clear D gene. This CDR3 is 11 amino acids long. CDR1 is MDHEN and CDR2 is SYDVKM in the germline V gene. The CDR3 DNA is TGTGCAGCAAGGAGGAACACTGAAGCTTTCTTT. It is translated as CAARRNTEAFF.

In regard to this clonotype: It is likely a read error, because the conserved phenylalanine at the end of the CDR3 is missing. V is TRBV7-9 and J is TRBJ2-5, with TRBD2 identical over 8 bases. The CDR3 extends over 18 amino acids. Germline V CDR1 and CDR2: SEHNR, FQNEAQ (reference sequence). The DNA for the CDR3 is TGTGCCAGTAGCTTTAGATGGGGCGGGGGGCCCCAGGAAGAGACCCAGTACCTC. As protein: CASSFRWGGGPQEETQYL.

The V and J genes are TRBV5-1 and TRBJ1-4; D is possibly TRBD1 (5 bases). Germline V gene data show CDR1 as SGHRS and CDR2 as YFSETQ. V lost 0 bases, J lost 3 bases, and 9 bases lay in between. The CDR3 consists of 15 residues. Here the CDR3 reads CASSLEAGSNEKLFF. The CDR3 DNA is TGCGCCAGCAGCTTGGAAGCAGGGTCTAATGAAAAACTGTTTTTT.

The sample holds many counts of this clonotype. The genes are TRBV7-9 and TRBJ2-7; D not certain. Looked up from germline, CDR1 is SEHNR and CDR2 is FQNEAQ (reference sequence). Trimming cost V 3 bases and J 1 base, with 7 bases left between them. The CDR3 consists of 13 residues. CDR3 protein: CASSFGESYEQYF. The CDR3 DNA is TGTGCCAGCAGCTTTGGCGAGTCCTACGAGCAGTACTTC. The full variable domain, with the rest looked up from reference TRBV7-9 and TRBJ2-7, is DTGVSQNPRHKITKRGQNVTFRCDPISEHNRLYWYRQTLGQGPEFLTYFQNEAQLEKSRLLSDRFSAERPKGSFSTLEIQRTEQGDSAMYLCASSFGESYEQYFGPGTRLTVT.